The 24 T cell receptor beta chains given below trace back to one sample, sequenced in a study of blood T cell repertoires in COVID-19. The data were produced by immunoSEQ multiplex PCR, yet TCRdb's version contains in-frame clones alone and is incomplete. The profile covers 240,000 or so clones, with approximately 86% appearing a single time and more than 2.5% taken by the ten largest. Sequences were obtained from peripheral blood. Receptors originate from a woman aged 30 to 39 who had recovered from COVID-19.

The rearrangement uses TRBV4-1 and TRBJ2-3, with D possibly matching TRBD1 (5 bases). Germline assignment: CDR1 MGHRA and CDR2 YSYEKL. The CDR3 is 14 residues long. The germline V and J ends were trimmed by 3 bases and 1 base, with 8 bases remaining between them. In DNA, the CDR3 is TGCGCCAGCAGCCAGAAAGGGGGCACAGATACGCAGTATTTT. Translation: CASSQKGGTDTQYF.

The chain is built from TRBV19 and TRBJ2-1; 7 positions agree with TRBD2. CDR1 and CDR2 from the germline V gene are LNHDA and SQIVND (reference sequence). The ends lost 3 bases at V and 4 bases at J; junction bases unmatched: 15. The CDR3 totals 18 residues. CDR3: CASSITGTKSLGYNEQFF. As DNA, the CDR3 is TGTGCCAGTAGTATCACTGGGACTAAATCGCTGGGTTACAATGAGCAGTTCTTC.

The chain couples TRBV6-5 to TRBJ2-7; a weak D match, TRBD1 (7 bases). The germline CDR1 and CDR2 sequences are MNHEY and SVGAGI. The germline V and J ends were trimmed by 6 bases and 4 bases, with 13 bases remaining between them. The CDR3 is made up of 13 amino acids. In DNA, the CDR3 is TGTGCCAGCAGCTTTCAGGGGGGATACGAGCAGTACTTC. This gives the protein CASSFQGGYEQYF.

V and J are TRBV7-2 and TRBJ1-1, with D possibly TRBD1 on 5 matching bases. Looked up from germline, CDR1 is SGHTA and CDR2 is FQGNSA. The V gene lost 3 bases and the J gene lost 8 bases, with 16 bases spanning the gap. The CDR3 length is 14 residues. The DNA of the CDR3 is TGTGCCAGCAGCTTTAATCCGCAGGGATGGGAAGCTTTCTTT. The encoded protein is CASSFNPQGWEAFF.

The chain combines TRBV7-6 with TRBJ1-1; weak D call: TRBD1 (6 bases). Germline-derived CDR1 and CDR2 are SGHVS and FNYEAQ. V lost 0 bases and J lost 4, with 12 bases in between. The CDR3 consists of 15 residues. Here the CDR3 DNA reads TGTGCCAGCAGCTTAGCGCTGGGAGGGGGCACTGAAGCTTTCTTT. Translation: CASSLALGGGTEAFF.

This chain joins TRBV9 and TRBJ2-5, with TRBD2 matching 13 bases. The CDR3 consists of 17 residues. The ends lost 4 bases at V and 5 bases at J; junction bases unmatched: 11. CDR1 is SGDLS and CDR2 is YYNGEE in the germline V gene. CDR3 sequence (DNA): TGTGCCAGCAGCAAAAGGGGGACTAGCGGGGATCAGGAGACCCAGTACTTC. Its translation is CASSKRGTSGDQETQYF.

This rearrangement joins TRBV5-4 to TRBJ1-1; D remains ambiguous. Trimming pared 3 bases from V and 2 bases from J, leaving 5 bases between. Germline V CDR1 and CDR2: SGHNT, YYREEE (reference sequence). CDR3 length equals 12 residues. The CDR3 protein is CASSSPNTEAFF. CDR3 DNA: TGTGCCAGCAGCTCCCCAAACACTGAAGCTTTCTTT.

The chain employs TRBV2 and TRBJ2-7; weak D call: TRBD2 (5 bases). CDR1 is SNHLY, CDR2 FYNNEI, per germline. The CDR3 is made up of 14 amino acids. Trimming took off 1 base at V and 2 bases at J, with 9 bases between the two ends. CDR3 nucleotides: TGTGCCAGCAGTGAAGGAGGGTATCCCTACGAGCAGTACTTC. Amino acid sequence: CASSEGGYPYEQYF.

This rearrangement joins TRBV5-1 to TRBJ2-3, with 8 positions matching TRBD2. This CDR3 contains 15 residues. CDR1 is SGHRS and CDR2 is YFSETQ in the germline V gene. Trimming removed 0 bases from V and 5 bases from J; junction bases left unmatched: 5. The CDR3 bases are TGCGCCAGCAGCTTGGGAGTAGCGGGGTTAGATACGCAGTATTTT. Its protein product is CASSLGVAGLDTQYF.

The CDR3 spells CASRTRGLGTEAFF. In DNA form, the CDR3 reads TGTGCCAGCAGAACACGAGGGTTGGGCACTGAAGCTTTCTTT. The gene calls are TRBV5-4 and TRBJ1-1; D unclear. V lost 5 bases and J lost 4, with 15 bases in between. The CDR3 has 14 residues. Germline loops: CDR1 SGHNT, CDR2 YYREEE (reference sequence). The full variable domain, rest sourced from reference TRBV5-4 and TRBJ1-1, is ETGVTQSPTHLIKTRGQQVTLRCSSQSGHNTVSWYQQALGQGPQFIFQYYREEENGRGNFPPRFSGLQFPNYSSELNVNALELDDSALYLCASRTRGLGTEAFFGQGTRLTVV.

The rearrangement links TRBV6-1 to TRBJ2-5, with 13 bases matching TRBD2. After removal of 3 bases from V and 2 bases from J, the junction contained 6 bases not matched to a gene. From germline, CDR1 is MNHNS and CDR2 SASEGT. This CDR3 is built from 17 residues. The CDR3: CASSDYPLAGGQETQYF. CDR3 DNA: TGTGCCAGCAGTGACTACCCACTAGCGGGGGGGCAAGAGACCCAGTACTTC.

The rearrangement links TRBV5-6 to TRBJ2-3; 10 bases agree with TRBD1. Trimming removed 3 bases from V and 4 bases from J; junction bases left unmatched: 2. The length of the CDR3 is 14 residues. CDR1 and CDR2 (germline): SGHDT, YYEEEE. CDR3 loop: CASSSGQGADTQYF. In DNA, the CDR3 is TGTGCCAGCAGCTCCGGACAGGGGGCAGATACGCAGTATTTT.

The V and J genes are TRBV18 and TRBJ2-4; 7 nucleotides match TRBD2. The CDR3 loop spans 14 amino acids. The trim removed 3 bases at V and 3 bases at J, leaving 2 bases unmatched. CDR1 and CDR2 from the germline V gene are KGHSH and LQKENI. The chain's CDR3 is CASSPTGGKNIQYF. For the CDR3, the DNA is TGTGCCAGCTCACCCACGGGGGGCAAAAACATTCAGTACTTC.

The V gene is TRBV6-5, the J gene TRBJ2-1; 9 bases line up with TRBD1. The CDR3 contains 14 residues. V gave up 4 bases and J gave up 9 bases; unmatched junction bases: 7. Germline CDR1 and CDR2: MNHEY and SVGAGI. The CDR3 loop is CASSLGQGIVEQFF. For the CDR3, the DNA is TGTGCCAGCAGTTTAGGACAGGGGATCGTTGAGCAGTTCTTC.

The gene calls are TRBV12-3 or TRBV12-4 and TRBJ2-5; no clear D. The CDR3 loop spans 11 amino acids. The V end was cut by 4 bases, the J end by 4 bases, with 4 bases between. CDR3 sequence reads: CASSSLETQYF. The CDR3 DNA sequence: TGTGCCAGCAGTTCCCTAGAGACCCAGTACTTC.

This clone was found a few times. The rearrangement links TRBV5-1 to TRBJ1-4; perhaps TRBD1 as D (5 bases). The CDR3 length is 15 residues. Trimming took 3 bases from V and 0 from J, leaving 9 bases between them. From germline, CDR1 is SGHRS and CDR2 YFSETQ. CDR3: CASSSQGATNEKLFF. CDR3 DNA: TGCGCCAGCAGCTCCCAGGGCGCAACTAATGAAAAACTGTTTTTT.

This clone has only one observation. The chain couples TRBV30 to TRBJ1-2; TRBD1 matches at 9 bases. Looked up from germline, CDR1 is GTSNPN and CDR2 is SVGIG (reference sequence). Unmatched junction bases numbered 8, after V lost 1 base and J lost 5 bases. The CDR3 has 15 residues. The CDR3 loop reads CAWSEGQGLAYGYTF. In DNA, the CDR3 is TGTGCCTGGAGTGAGGGACAGGGTTTAGCATATGGCTACACCTTC.

The rearrangement joins TRBV7-9 to TRBJ1-1; D is ambiguous. The ends were cut back, 1 base at V and 0 bases at J, with 9 bases in the middle. The CDR3 consists of 15 residues. The germline CDR1 and CDR2 sequences are SEHNR and FQNEAQ (reference sequence). The CDR3 nucleotides read TGTGCCAGCAGCTTAGTGGACGGGGTGAACACTGAAGCTTTCTTT. Protein: CASSLVDGVNTEAFF.

The V and J genes are TRBV5-5 and TRBJ1-4; a possible D gene is TRBD1 (5 bases). The germline V and J ends were trimmed by 4 bases and 7 bases, with 14 bases remaining between them. Germline CDR1 and CDR2: SGHKS and YYEKEE (reference sequence). This CDR3 is built from 14 residues. This CDR3 is CASSQDMGSEKLFF. CDR3 coding DNA: TGTGCCAGCAGCCAGGACATGGGAAGTGAAAAACTGTTTTTT.

This clone was counted between two and nine times. The chain recombines TRBV27 with TRBJ1-2, with TRBD1 as a possible D gene (5 bases). The CDR3 sequence is 16 residues long. Per germline, CDR1 MNHEY and CDR2 SMNVEV (reference sequence). Trimming took 0 bases from V and 2 from J, leaving 13 bases between them. As DNA, the CDR3 is TGTGCCAGCAGTTTATCCCTGGGACTGCTAAACTATGGCTACACCTTC. As protein: CASSLSLGLLNYGYTF.

This rearrangement joins TRBV10-2 to TRBJ2-5; the match to TRBD2 covers 9 bases. CDR1 WSHSY and CDR2 SAAADI come from the germline V gene. J was trimmed by 4 bases and V by 4 bases; bases with no gene match: 4. This CDR3 is built from 14 residues. CDR3 bases: TGCGCCAGCAGTGGTTCTAGCGGGGTAGAGACCCAGTACTTC. This codes for CASSGSSGVETQYF.

As to this clone: Within the sample, other DNA sequences also encode this same CDR3. This chain connects TRBV2 to TRBJ1-3; 8 positions match TRBD1. V dropped 4 bases and J dropped 3; count of bases not matched to a gene: 2. The V gene's germline CDR1 is SNHLY and CDR2 FYNNEI. The CDR3 spans 14 residues. This CDR3 reads CASSGQGNGNTIYF. The CDR3 coding sequence is TGTGCCAGCAGTGGACAGGGGAATGGAAACACCATATATTTT.

This clone turned up a few times. The gene calls are TRBV2 and TRBJ1-2, with a weak D call TRBD1 (6 bases). Trimming stripped 3 bases from V and 4 bases from J, with 12 bases between. CDR3 length: 14 amino acids. CDR1 and CDR2 (germline): SNHLY, FYNNEI. CDR3 DNA sequence: TGTGCCAGCAGTGACCCGACAGGATTCTATGGCTACACCTTC. Protein sequence: CASSDPTGFYGYTF.

The gene calls are TRBV15 and TRBJ2-6, with unresolved D. CDR1 is LNHNV, CDR2 YYDKDF, per germline (reference sequence). This CDR3 contains 18 residues. Between the trimmed V and J ends, which lost 4 bases and 4 bases, there was a span of 20 bases. CDR3 region: CATSKSNPQVDGANVLTF. The DNA for the CDR3 is TGTGCCACCAGCAAATCGAATCCCCAGGTTGACGGGGCCAACGTCCTGACTTTC.